This TCR beta chain was captured by sequencing in a study of human T cells and chemical hapten exposure. Specified time point: pre-sensitization, week 0. Noted treatment: therapeutic diphenylcyclopropenone sensitization with weekly scalp DPC. The study enrolled 18 to 70-year-old alopecia patients suitable for DPC. TCRdb recomputed calls from the RACE reads with MiXCR, one row per CDR3 protein. This table holds 62,000 or so distinct CDR3 sequences, approximately 11% found once. This clonotype was recorded at least ten times. In germline, CDR1 is SGHTA, CDR2 FQGNSA. The V end lost 6 bases, the J end lost 0 bases, and 15 bases lay between the germline ends. CDR3 length: 16 residues.

The chain joins TRBV7-2 to TRBJ2-1; D unclear. The source of this sequence is a woman in her 50s with alopecia areata. Some clones in this sample may be carry-over from other donors' samples. Sequences were derived from whole blood, sampled in connection with sensitization to the hapten diphenylcyclopropenone (DPC). DNA for the CDR3: TGTGCCAGCAGTCTCGATCAATTGGGCTCCTACAATGAGCAGTTCTTC. Translation: CASSLDQLGSYNEQFF.